This TCR beta chain stems from a study of human T cells and chemical hapten exposure. General observations from the study: Positively correlated with patch test score were the counts of PT1 expanded TCRs.

In TCRdb, the RACE reads were re-called with MiXCR into one record per CDR3 protein. The sample yields tens of thousands of distinct CDR3 sequences, approximately 10% seen once. Time point in this sample: patch test 3, about 24 weeks after DPC sensitization. The treatment: therapeutic diphenylcyclopropenone sensitization with weekly scalp DPC. Alopecia patients deemed DPC-suitable, aged 18 to 70, excluding pregnancy. The germline V gene encodes CDR1 DFQATT and CDR2 SNEGSKA (reference sequence). Trimming took 8 bases from V and 7 from J, leaving 18 bases between them. The CDR3 is made up of 14 amino acids. This clonotype has at least ten counts. Its specificity is unknown.

The sequence came from a woman aged 45-59 years with alopecia areata. Some clones in this sample may be carry-over from other donors' samples. J is TRBJ1-6 and V is TRBV20-1, with a possible D match to TRBD1 (6 bases). The sample was whole blood, taken in connection with sensitization to the hapten diphenylcyclopropenone (DPC). In nucleotides, the CDR3 is TGCAGTTCCCAGGGGATAGGGTCGAATTCACCCCTCCACTTT. It is translated as CSSQGIGSNSPLHF.